The present T cell receptor (beta chain) was sequenced within a study of cytomegalovirus exposure and HLA in healthy donors. Study information: Earlier sequencing of 150 million to 200 million T cells yielded 95 million to 120 million unique TCR beta sequences. Points from the study as a whole: Earlier analysis looked at TCR beta V segments, and most were productive about 87% or about 30% of the time. An analysis that came later showed most CMV-associated TCR beta chains appearing HLA-restricted. Analyses of presence/absence relied on an assumption of roughly uniform sequencing depth across donors.

PCR was performed using 60 Vbeta and 13 Jbeta primers. Assay used: immunoSEQ multiplex PCR; TCRdb lists only in-frame clones, some missing. The profile shows around 97,000 clones, 79% of them singletons. Trimming removed 2 bases at V and 3 bases at J, with 8 bases between. The CDR3 totals 13 residues. The V gene's germline CDR1 is LNHDA and CDR2 SQIVND (reference sequence). About this clone itself: No antigen is known for it.

The chain carries TRBV19 and TRBJ2-7, with D perhaps TRBD1 (6 bases). Sequenced: PBMCs. The sequence derives from a middle-aged man in good health and CMV-seropositive. The CDR3 loop reads CASSINRDYEQYF. Written as DNA, the CDR3 is TGTGCCAGTAGTATAAACAGGGACTACGAGCAGTACTTC.